This T cell receptor (beta chain) was documented in a study of shared clonotypes between healthy human individuals. Naive-designated CD8 cells lacked CD45RO, were positively enriched for CCR7, and omitted terminally differentiated effector memory CD45RA+ cells. Germline CDR1 reads LGHNA; CDR2 reads YSLEER. The V end lost 3 bases, the J end lost 7 bases, and 13 bases lay between the germline ends. The CDR3 has 14 amino acids. Repertoires were generated with immunoSEQ multiplex PCR, while TCRdb's copy carries only in-frame clones and drops some. This table has about 2 million clones, just under 95% appearing once.

The source is a young man in good health. The chain employs TRBV4-3 and TRBJ2-1; perhaps D is TRBD1 or TRBD2 (5 bases each). Sequencing used naive CD8+ T cells sorted from blood. The CDR3 sequence is CASSQIGTGNEQFF. As DNA, the CDR3 is TGCGCCAGCAGCCAGATCGGGACGGGGAATGAGCAGTTCTTC.